This TCR beta chain was identified in a study of shared clonotypes between healthy human individuals. Worth noting for this clone: Its antigen remains unidentified.

Participating donors were healthy, HIV-negative adults free of recent acute infections or vaccinations. Both subsets, CD45RA+ naive and CD45RA-negative memory, were split from the CD4+ cells. Per germline, CDR1 SNHLY and CDR2 FYNNEI. This CDR3 has 14 residues. V was shortened by 11 bases and J by 0 bases, with 16 bases between the two germline ends. Method: immunoSEQ multiplex PCR; TCRdb's copy keeps in-frame clones and lacks some. The data show around 2.5 million clones, with roughly 93% seen just once and 0.36% held by the top ten. Study results and limitations: Non-shared clonotypes had lower generation probabilities than clonotypes shared by all four sorted-subset donors.

Sequenced: naive CD4+ T cells from PBMCs. Subset noted: CD45RA+ positively selected. The chain couples TRBV2 to TRBJ2-5; D is possibly TRBD2 (6 bases). The sequence was collected from a man younger than 30 in good health. Some clones in this sample may be carry-over from other donors' samples. CDR3 sequence: CAGRGMRDQETQYF. The CDR3 DNA reads TGTGCCGGTCGGGGGATGCGGGACCAAGAGACCCAGTACTTC.